These T cell receptor beta chains were read from a single sample in a study of T cell responses to AZD1222 COVID-19 vaccine. The method was immunoSEQ multiplex PCR; TCRdb's version includes in-frame clones alone and lacks a portion of them. The sample records some 180,000 clones, just under 95% being singletons. The sample consisted of peripheral blood, taken on day 0 of AZD1222 vaccination. These receptors were collected from an adult in good health. Both conserved end residues are part of each CDR3. D genes are given only for firm matches. The size of a clone is reported for some rows only, either as once, few or many, or as a class for expanded clones.

abundance: few; v_gene: TRBV5-1; d_gene: NA; j_gene: TRBJ1-1; CDR3aa: CASSSFFGTEAFF; CDR3nt: TGCGCCAGCAGCTCGTTTTTTGGCACTGAAGCTTTCTTT
abundance: once; v_gene: TRBV19; d_gene: TRBD1; j_gene: TRBJ2-5; CDR3aa: CASSIRTGLETQYF; CDR3nt: TGTGCCAGTAGTATACGGACAGGGTTGGAGACCCAGTACTTC
abundance: NA; v_gene: TRBV5-5; d_gene: NA; j_gene: TRBJ2-7; CDR3aa: CASSAGLHPYF; CDR3nt: TGTGCCAGCAGCGCGGGGCTCCACCCGTACTTC
abundance: NA; v_gene: TRBV6-2/TRBV6-3; d_gene: NA; j_gene: TRBJ1-5; CDR3aa: CASSWGSNQPQHF; CDR3nt: TGTGCCAGCAGTTGGGGGAGCAATCAGCCCCAGCATTTT
abundance: NA; v_gene: TRBV5-6; d_gene: NA; j_gene: TRBJ2-7; CDR3aa: CASSLAAGRTTYEQYF; CDR3nt: TGTGCCAGCAGCTTGGCCGCGGGACGGACGACCTACGAGCAGTACTTC
abundance: NA; v_gene: TRBV15; d_gene: NA; j_gene: TRBJ1-5; CDR3aa: CATSRAGEGNQPQHF; CDR3nt: TGTGCCACCAGCAGAGCGGGGGAGGGCAATCAGCCCCAGCATTTT
abundance: NA; v_gene: TRBV4-2; d_gene: NA; j_gene: TRBJ2-5; CDR3aa: CASSPGRGETQYF; CDR3nt: TGTGCCAGCAGCCCCGGAAGGGGAGAGACCCAGTACTTC
abundance: NA; v_gene: TRBV6-2/TRBV6-3; d_gene: NA; j_gene: TRBJ1-1; CDR3aa: CASSYSQGHTEAFF; CDR3nt: TGTGCCAGCAGTTACTCACAGGGTCACACTGAAGCTTTCTTT
abundance: NA; v_gene: TRBV3-1/TRBV3-2; d_gene: TRBD1; j_gene: TRBJ2-7; CDR3aa: CASSPRGRTTYEQYF; CDR3nt: TGCGCCAGCAGCCCTAGGGGGCGGACGACCTACGAGCAGTACTTC
abundance: NA; v_gene: TRBV30; d_gene: NA; j_gene: TRBJ2-1; CDR3aa: CAWSGKGQGRSYNEQFF; CDR3nt: TGTGCCTGGAGTGGAAAGGGGCAGGGGAGATCCTACAATGAGCAGTTCTTC
abundance: NA; v_gene: TRBV19; d_gene: NA; j_gene: TRBJ1-3; CDR3aa: CASSDGSLSGNTIYF; CDR3nt: TGTGCCAGTAGCGATGGCAGCCTCTCTGGAAACACCATATATTTT
abundance: NA; v_gene: TRBV6-2/TRBV6-3; d_gene: NA; j_gene: TRBJ1-1; CDR3aa: CASSDRRANVGTEAFF; CDR3nt: TGTGCCAGCAGTGACAGGAGGGCGAACGTTGGCACTGAAGCTTTCTTT
abundance: NA; v_gene: TRBV6-2/TRBV6-3; d_gene: NA; j_gene: TRBJ1-2; CDR3aa: CASSYGVTYGYTF; CDR3nt: TGTGCCAGCAGTTACGGGGTCACCTATGGCTACACCTTC
abundance: NA; v_gene: TRBV5-1; d_gene: TRBD2; j_gene: TRBJ2-1; CDR3aa: CASSLGTSGNNEQFF; CDR3nt: TGCGCCAGCAGCTTGGGGACTAGCGGGAACAATGAGCAGTTCTTC
abundance: NA; v_gene: TRBV18; d_gene: NA; j_gene: TRBJ1-6; CDR3aa: CASSEQVGDSPLHF; CDR3nt: TGTGCCAGCTCAGAACAGGTCGGGGATTCACCCCTCCACTTT
abundance: NA; v_gene: TRBV7-2; d_gene: NA; j_gene: TRBJ2-1; CDR3aa: CASSSGRWNEQFF; CDR3nt: TGTGCCAGCAGCTCAGGCCGGTGGAATGAGCAGTTCTTC
abundance: once; v_gene: TRBV3-1/TRBV3-2; d_gene: NA; j_gene: TRBJ1-2; CDR3aa: CASSQLQAPNYGYTF; CDR3nt: TGTGCCAGCAGCCAACTGCAGGCCCCTAACTATGGCTACACCTTC
abundance: NA; v_gene: TRBV7-2; d_gene: TRBD1; j_gene: TRBJ1-3; CDR3aa: CASSFTGGSGNTIYF; CDR3nt: TGTGCCAGCAGCTTCACAGGGGGAAGTGGAAACACCATATATTTT
abundance: NA; v_gene: TRBV7-6; d_gene: TRBD2; j_gene: TRBJ2-2; CDR3aa: CASSSGLAGNTGELFF; CDR3nt: TGTGCCAGCAGCTCCGGACTAGCGGGAAACACCGGGGAGCTGTTTTTT
abundance: NA; v_gene: TRBV2; d_gene: NA; j_gene: TRBJ1-2; CDR3aa: CASSGQGGHYGYTF; CDR3nt: TGTGCCAGCAGTGGCCAAGGGGGTCACTATGGCTACACCTTC
abundance: NA; v_gene: TRBV2; d_gene: NA; j_gene: TRBJ2-5; CDR3aa: CASRAPEETQYF; CDR3nt: TGTGCCAGCAGGGCCCCCGAGGAGACCCAGTACTTC
abundance: NA; v_gene: TRBV19; d_gene: TRBD1; j_gene: TRBJ1-6; CDR3aa: CASSIGTAHNSPLHF; CDR3nt: TGTGCCAGTAGTATCGGGACAGCCCATAATTCACCCCTCCACTTT
abundance: NA; v_gene: TRBV6-1; d_gene: NA; j_gene: TRBJ2-3; CDR3aa: CASSVRGHVGGTDTQYF; CDR3nt: TGTGCCAGCAGTGTAAGAGGCCATGTCGGGGGAACAGATACGCAGTATTTT
abundance: few; v_gene: TRBV10-2; d_gene: NA; j_gene: TRBJ1-2; CDR3aa: CASSRDSNYGYTF; CDR3nt: TGCGCCAGCAGTCGGGACTCCAACTATGGCTACACCTTC
abundance: NA; v_gene: TRBV18; d_gene: NA; j_gene: TRBJ2-7; CDR3aa: CASSARGDSEQYF; CDR3nt: TGTGCCAGCTCAGCCCGGGGGGACAGCGAGCAGTACTTC
abundance: NA; v_gene: TRBV7-9; d_gene: NA; j_gene: TRBJ2-5; CDR3aa: CASSLPGEASYQETQYF; CDR3nt: TGTGCCAGCAGCCTACCCGGGGAAGCCTCGTACCAAGAGACCCAGTACTTC
abundance: NA; v_gene: TRBV7-2; d_gene: NA; j_gene: TRBJ1-2; CDR3aa: CASSLVGEVRLGTF; CDR3nt: TGTGCCAGCAGCTTGGTGGGAGAAGTCAGGTTGGGCACCTTC
abundance: NA; v_gene: TRBV7-9; d_gene: NA; j_gene: TRBJ1-2; CDR3aa: CASSFSGKGGYTF; CDR3nt: TGTGCCAGCAGCTTCTCAGGGAAGGGGGGCTACACCTTC
abundance: NA; v_gene: TRBV9; d_gene: NA; j_gene: TRBJ2-5; CDR3aa: CASSVTTGPQETQYF; CDR3nt: TGTGCCAGCAGCGTTACGACAGGACCTCAAGAGACCCAGTACTTC
abundance: NA; v_gene: TRBV5-4; d_gene: NA; j_gene: TRBJ2-3; CDR3aa: CASSPEAMNRDTQYF; CDR3nt: TGTGCCAGCAGCCCGGAGGCCATGAACAGGGATACGCAGTATTTT
abundance: NA; v_gene: TRBV6-7; d_gene: NA; j_gene: TRBJ2-2; CDR3aa: CASSYRRQEKTNTGELFF; CDR3nt: TGTGCCAGCAGTTACCGAAGACAAGAAAAGACTAACACCGGGGAGCTGTTTTTT
abundance: NA; v_gene: TRBV7-9; d_gene: TRBD2; j_gene: TRBJ2-7; CDR3aa: CASSTSGRVPYEQYF; CDR3nt: TGTGCCAGCAGTACTAGCGGGAGGGTACCCTACGAGCAGTACTTC
abundance: NA; v_gene: TRBV18; d_gene: TRBD1; j_gene: TRBJ2-5; CDR3aa: CASSSRDRSYQETQYF; CDR3nt: TGTGCCAGCTCATCACGGGACAGGAGCTACCAAGAGACCCAGTACTTC
abundance: NA; v_gene: TRBV7-9; d_gene: TRBD1; j_gene: TRBJ1-1; CDR3aa: CASSPSNPRQGYTEAFF; CDR3nt: TGTGCCAGCAGCCCCTCGAATCCTCGACAGGGGTACACTGAAGCTTTCTTT
abundance: NA; v_gene: TRBV19; d_gene: NA; j_gene: TRBJ2-2; CDR3aa: CASSIVNRNTGELFF; CDR3nt: TGTGCCAGTAGTATAGTAAATAGGAACACCGGGGAGCTGTTTTTT
abundance: NA; v_gene: TRBV2; d_gene: NA; j_gene: TRBJ2-7; CDR3aa: CASRLGTESYEQYF; CDR3nt: TGTGCCAGCAGACTCGGGACTGAGTCCTACGAGCAGTACTTC
abundance: NA; v_gene: TRBV10-2; d_gene: NA; j_gene: TRBJ1-3; CDR3aa: CASSDWLGSGNTIYF; CDR3nt: TGCGCCAGCAGTGACTGGTTGGGATCTGGAAACACCATATATTTT
abundance: NA; v_gene: TRBV27; d_gene: NA; j_gene: TRBJ1-6; CDR3aa: CASSLYSYNSPLHF; CDR3nt: TGTGCCAGCAGTTTATACAGCTATAATTCACCCCTCCACTTT
abundance: NA; v_gene: TRBV5-1; d_gene: NA; j_gene: TRBJ2-2; CDR3aa: CASSLGQNTGELFF; CDR3nt: TGCGCCAGCAGCTTGGGACAGAACACCGGGGAGCTGTTTTTT
abundance: once; v_gene: TRBV30; d_gene: TRBD2; j_gene: TRBJ2-2; CDR3aa: CAWSGGGLNTGELFF; CDR3nt: TGTGCCTGGAGTGGGGGGGGACTCAACACCGGGGAGCTGTTTTTT
abundance: NA; v_gene: TRBV7-3; d_gene: NA; j_gene: TRBJ2-3; CDR3aa: CASSWSGGTDTQYF; CDR3nt: TGTGCCAGCAGCTGGTCAGGGGGCACAGATACGCAGTATTTT
abundance: NA; v_gene: TRBV9; d_gene: TRBD1; j_gene: TRBJ1-6; CDR3aa: CASSGTRQGATSPLHF; CDR3nt: TGTGCCAGCAGCGGAACGAGACAGGGGGCTACTTCACCCCTCCACTTT
abundance: NA; v_gene: TRBV19; d_gene: NA; j_gene: TRBJ1-1; CDR3aa: CASSIAPAATEAFF; CDR3nt: TGTGCCAGTAGTATCGCCCCAGCAGCCACTGAAGCTTTCTTT
abundance: NA; v_gene: TRBV7-9; d_gene: NA; j_gene: TRBJ1-2; CDR3aa: CASSPTPRDYGYTF; CDR3nt: TGTGCCAGCAGCCCAACCCCTAGGGACTATGGCTACACCTTC
abundance: NA; v_gene: TRBV19; d_gene: NA; j_gene: TRBJ1-1; CDR3aa: CASSIVTGLKKAFF; CDR3nt: TGTGCCAGTAGTATTGTAACAGGCCTTAAGAAAGCTTTCTTT
abundance: NA; v_gene: TRBV4-2; d_gene: NA; j_gene: TRBJ2-7; CDR3aa: CASSQAGTSSYEQYF; CDR3nt: TGTGCCAGCAGCCAGGCCGGGACATCTTCCTACGAGCAGTACTTC
abundance: NA; v_gene: TRBV3-1/TRBV3-2; d_gene: TRBD2; j_gene: TRBJ2-1; CDR3aa: CASSQDTIAGGLYNEQFF; CDR3nt: TGTGCCAGCAGCCAAGATACGATAGCGGGAGGTCTCTACAATGAGCAGTTCTTC
abundance: NA; v_gene: TRBV11-2; d_gene: TRBD2; j_gene: TRBJ2-1; CDR3aa: CASSSTRTSVNEQFF; CDR3nt: TGTGCCAGCAGCTCCACCAGGACTAGTGTAAATGAGCAGTTCTTC
abundance: NA; v_gene: TRBV20-1; d_gene: TRBD1; j_gene: TRBJ2-7; CDR3aa: CSAPDRNEQYF; CDR3nt: TGCAGTGCTCCGGACAGGAACGAGCAGTACTTC
abundance: NA; v_gene: TRBV28; d_gene: NA; j_gene: TRBJ1-4; CDR3aa: CASSFSGVEGEKLFF; CDR3nt: TGTGCCAGCAGTTTTAGCGGGGTAGAGGGGGAAAAACTGTTTTTT
abundance: NA; v_gene: TRBV9; d_gene: NA; j_gene: TRBJ2-3; CDR3aa: CASSETSTDTQYF; CDR3nt: TGTGCCAGCAGCGAAACTAGCACAGATACGCAGTATTTT
abundance: NA; v_gene: TRBV6-5; d_gene: NA; j_gene: TRBJ1-3; CDR3aa: CASDRGASGNTIYF; CDR3nt: TGTGCCAGCGATCGGGGCGCCTCTGGAAACACCATATATTTT
abundance: NA; v_gene: TRBV2; d_gene: TRBD1; j_gene: TRBJ1-1; CDR3aa: CAIRTGGQLTNTEAFF; CDR3nt: TGTGCCATCCGCACAGGGGGACAGTTGACTAACACTGAAGCTTTCTTT
abundance: NA; v_gene: TRBV27; d_gene: TRBD1; j_gene: TRBJ1-6; CDR3aa: CASKTTGNLNSPLHF; CDR3nt: TGTGCCAGCAAAACGACAGGGAACCTAAATTCACCCCTCCACTTT
abundance: NA; v_gene: TRBV18; d_gene: TRBD2; j_gene: TRBJ2-1; CDR3aa: CASSSYLAGYEQFF; CDR3nt: TGTGCCAGCTCATCTTATCTAGCGGGGTATGAGCAGTTCTTC